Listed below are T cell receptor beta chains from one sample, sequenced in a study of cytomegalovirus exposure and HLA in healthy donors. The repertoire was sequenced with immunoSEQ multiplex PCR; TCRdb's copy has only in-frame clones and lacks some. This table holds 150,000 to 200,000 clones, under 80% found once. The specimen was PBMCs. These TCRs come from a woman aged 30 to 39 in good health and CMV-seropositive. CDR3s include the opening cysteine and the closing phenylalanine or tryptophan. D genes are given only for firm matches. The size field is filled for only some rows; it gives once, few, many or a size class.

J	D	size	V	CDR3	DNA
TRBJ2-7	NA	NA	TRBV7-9	CASSLGALYEQYF	TGTGCCAGCAGCTTAGGGGCCCTTTACGAGCAGTACTTC
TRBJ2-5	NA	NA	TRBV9	CASSAGPSEGETQYF	TGTGCCAGCAGCGCGGGCCCCAGCGAGGGAGAGACCCAGTACTTC
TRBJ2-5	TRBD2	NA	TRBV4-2	CASSQDPPAGGQEAQYF	TGTGCCAGCAGCCAAGATCCCCCAGCGGGGGGACAAGAGGCCCAGTACTTC
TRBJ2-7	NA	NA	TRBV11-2	CASSLSGRDSYEQYF	TGTGCCAGCAGCCTCTCGGGAAGAGACTCCTACGAGCAGTACTTC
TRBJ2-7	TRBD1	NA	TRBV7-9	CASSFRDRSSYEQYF	TGTGCCAGCAGCTTCCGGGACAGGAGCTCCTACGAGCAGTACTTC
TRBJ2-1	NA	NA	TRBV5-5	CASSLLHQGNEQFF	TGTGCCAGCAGCCTACTCCACCAGGGTAATGAGCAGTTCTTC
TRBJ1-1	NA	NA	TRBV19	CASSGFRAGANTEAFF	TGTGCCAGTAGTGGGTTCCGGGCGGGGGCGAACACTGAAGCTTTCTTT
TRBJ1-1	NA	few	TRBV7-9	CASSLQANTEAFF	TGTGCCAGCAGCTTACAGGCGAACACTGAAGCTTTCTTT
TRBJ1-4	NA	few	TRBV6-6	CASTRGGLGANEKLFF	TGTGCCAGCACCCGCGGGGGGTTAGGGGCTAATGAAAAACTGTTTTTT
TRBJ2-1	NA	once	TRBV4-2	CASSQARGSYNEQFF	TGTGCCAGCAGCCAAGCGCGGGGTTCCTACAATGAGCAGTTCTTC
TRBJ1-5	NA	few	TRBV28	CATRRGGADNQPQHF	TGTGCTACAAGGCGGGGGGGGGCGGACAATCAGCCCCAGCATTTT
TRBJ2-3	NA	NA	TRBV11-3	CASSSGTRTDTQYF	TGTGCCAGCAGCTCAGGGACTCGCACAGATACGCAGTATTTT
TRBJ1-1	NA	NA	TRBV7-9	CASSFIEGTEAFF	TGTGCCAGCAGCTTCATAGAGGGCACTGAAGCTTTCTTT
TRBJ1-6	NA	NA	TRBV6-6	CASSPVSYNSPLHF	TGTGCCAGCAGTCCAGTTTCCTATAATTCACCCCTCCACTTT
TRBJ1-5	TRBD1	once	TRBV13	CASSFSGTGGSQPQHF	TGTGCCAGCAGCTTCTCCGGGACAGGGGGGAGCCAGCCCCAGCATTTT
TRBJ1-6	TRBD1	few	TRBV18	CASSRGTGDTSPLHF	TGTGCCAGCTCACGAGGGACAGGGGATACTTCACCCCTCCACTTT
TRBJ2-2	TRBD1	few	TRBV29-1	CSPGQSNTGELFF	TGCAGCCCGGGACAGAGCAACACCGGGGAGCTGTTTTTT
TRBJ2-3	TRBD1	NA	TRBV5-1	CASSPGQGTGTDTQYF	TGCGCCAGCAGCCCCGGACAGGGGACCGGGACAGATACGCAGTATTTT
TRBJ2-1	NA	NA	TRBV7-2	CASSLVWGGRNEQFF	TGTGCCAGCAGCTTAGTGTGGGGGGGGCGCAATGAGCAGTTCTTC
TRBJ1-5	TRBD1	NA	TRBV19	CATSWGTGSQPQHF	TGTGCCACCAGTTGGGGGACAGGGAGCCAGCCCCAGCATTTT
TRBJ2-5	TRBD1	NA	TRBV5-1	CASSLAGAGGETQYF	TGCGCCAGCAGCTTGGCCGGGGCAGGGGGAGAGACCCAGTACTTC
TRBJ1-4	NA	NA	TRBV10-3	CAISESLGRREKLFF	TGTGCCATCAGTGAGTCGCTGGGGAGGAGAGAAAAACTGTTTTTT